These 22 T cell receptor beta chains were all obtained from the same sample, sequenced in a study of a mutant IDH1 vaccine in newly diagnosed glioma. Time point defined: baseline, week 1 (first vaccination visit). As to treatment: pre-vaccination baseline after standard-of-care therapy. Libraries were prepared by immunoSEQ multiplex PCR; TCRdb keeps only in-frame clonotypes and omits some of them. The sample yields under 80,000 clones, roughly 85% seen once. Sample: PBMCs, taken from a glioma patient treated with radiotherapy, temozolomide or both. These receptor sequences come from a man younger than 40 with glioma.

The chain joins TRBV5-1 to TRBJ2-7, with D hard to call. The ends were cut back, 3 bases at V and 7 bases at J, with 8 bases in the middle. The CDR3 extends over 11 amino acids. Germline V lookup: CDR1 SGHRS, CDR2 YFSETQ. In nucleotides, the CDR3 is TGCGCCAGCAGCTCCTCTGGGGAGCAGTACTTC. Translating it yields CASSSSGEQYF.

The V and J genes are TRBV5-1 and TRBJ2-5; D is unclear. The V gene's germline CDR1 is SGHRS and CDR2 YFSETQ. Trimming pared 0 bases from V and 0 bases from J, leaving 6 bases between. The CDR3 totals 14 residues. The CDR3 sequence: CASSLVDHQETQYF. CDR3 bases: TGCGCCAGCAGCTTGGTAGATCACCAAGAGACCCAGTACTTC. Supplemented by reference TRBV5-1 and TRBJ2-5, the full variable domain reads KAGVTQTPRYLIKTRGQQVTLSCSPISGHRSVSWYQQTPGQGLQFLFEYFSETQRNKGNFPGRFSGRQFSNSRSEMNVSTLELGDSALYLCASSLVDHQETQYFGPGTRLLVL.

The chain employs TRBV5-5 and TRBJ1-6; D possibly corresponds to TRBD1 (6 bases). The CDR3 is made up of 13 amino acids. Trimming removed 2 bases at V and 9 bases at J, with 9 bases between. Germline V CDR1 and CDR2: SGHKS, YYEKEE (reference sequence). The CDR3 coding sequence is TGTGCCAGCAGCTTTGGGGGCATTTCACCCCTCCACTTT. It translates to CASSFGGISPLHF.

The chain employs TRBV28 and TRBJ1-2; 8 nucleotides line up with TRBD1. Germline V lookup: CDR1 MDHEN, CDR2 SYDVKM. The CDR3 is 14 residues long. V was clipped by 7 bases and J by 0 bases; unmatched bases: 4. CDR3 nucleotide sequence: TGTGCCAGCACTCACAGGGGGACTAACTATGGCTACACCTTC. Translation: CASTHRGTNYGYTF.

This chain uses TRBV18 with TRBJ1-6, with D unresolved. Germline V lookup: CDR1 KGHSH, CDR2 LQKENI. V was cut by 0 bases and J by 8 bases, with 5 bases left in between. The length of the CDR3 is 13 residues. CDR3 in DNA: TGTGCCAGCTCACCACCGCAGGATTCACCCCTCCACTTT. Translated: CASSPPQDSPLHF.

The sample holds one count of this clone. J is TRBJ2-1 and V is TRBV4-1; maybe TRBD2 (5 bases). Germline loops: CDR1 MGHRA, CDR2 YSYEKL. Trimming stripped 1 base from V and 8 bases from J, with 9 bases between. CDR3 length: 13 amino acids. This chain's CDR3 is CASSQGEWYEQFF. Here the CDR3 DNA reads TGCGCCAGCAGCCAAGGGGAGTGGTATGAGCAGTTCTTC.

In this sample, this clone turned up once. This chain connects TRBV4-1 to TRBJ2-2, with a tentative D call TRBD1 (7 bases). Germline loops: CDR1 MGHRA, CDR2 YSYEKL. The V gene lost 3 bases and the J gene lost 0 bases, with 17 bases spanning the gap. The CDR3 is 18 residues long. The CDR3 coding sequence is TGCGCCAGCAGCCAGGTAGCTGGAGGGGGCCCGAACACCGGGGAGCTGTTTTTT. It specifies CASSQVAGGGPNTGELFF.

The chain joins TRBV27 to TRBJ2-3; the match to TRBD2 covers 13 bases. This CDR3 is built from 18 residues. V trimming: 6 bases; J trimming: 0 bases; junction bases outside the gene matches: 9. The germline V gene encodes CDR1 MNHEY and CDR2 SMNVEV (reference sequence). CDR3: CASREGLAGFSSTDTQYF. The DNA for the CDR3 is TGTGCCAGCAGGGAGGGACTAGCGGGGTTTTCTAGCACAGATACGCAGTATTTT.

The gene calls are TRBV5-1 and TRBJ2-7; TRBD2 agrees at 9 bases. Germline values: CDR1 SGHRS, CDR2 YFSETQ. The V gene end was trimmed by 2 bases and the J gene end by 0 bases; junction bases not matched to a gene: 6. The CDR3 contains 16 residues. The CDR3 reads CASSLLAGVSSYEQYF. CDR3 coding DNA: TGCGCCAGCAGCTTACTAGCGGGTGTGAGCTCCTACGAGCAGTACTTC.

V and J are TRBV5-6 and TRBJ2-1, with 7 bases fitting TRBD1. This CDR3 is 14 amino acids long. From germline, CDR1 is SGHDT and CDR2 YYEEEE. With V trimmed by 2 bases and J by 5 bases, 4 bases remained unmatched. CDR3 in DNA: TGTGCCAGCAGCTTAACGGACAGGAACAATGAGCAGTTCTTC. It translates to CASSLTDRNNEQFF.

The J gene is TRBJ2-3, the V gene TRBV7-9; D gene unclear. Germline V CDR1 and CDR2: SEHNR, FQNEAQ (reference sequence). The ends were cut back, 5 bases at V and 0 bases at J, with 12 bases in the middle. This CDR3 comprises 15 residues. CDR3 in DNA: TGTGCCAGCAGCCCAAGGAGACCCAGCACAGATACGCAGTATTTT. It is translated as CASSPRRPSTDTQYF.

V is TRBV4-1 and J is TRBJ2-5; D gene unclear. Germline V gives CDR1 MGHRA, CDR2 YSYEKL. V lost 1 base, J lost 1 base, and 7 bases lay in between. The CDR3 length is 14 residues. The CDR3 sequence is CASSQVDLQETQYF. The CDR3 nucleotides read TGCGCCAGCAGCCAAGTGGACCTCCAAGAGACCCAGTACTTC.

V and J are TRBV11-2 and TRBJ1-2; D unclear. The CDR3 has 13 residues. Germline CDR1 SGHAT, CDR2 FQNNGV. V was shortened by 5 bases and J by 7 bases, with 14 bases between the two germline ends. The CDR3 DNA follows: TGTGCCAGCAGCCCCCTGGATGGTCGTGGCTACACCTTC. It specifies CASSPLDGRGYTF. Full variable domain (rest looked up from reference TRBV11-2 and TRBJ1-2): EAGVAQSPRYKIIEKRQSVAFWCNPISGHATLYWYQQILGQGPKLLIQFQNNGVVDDSQLPKDRFSAERLKGVDSTLKIQPAKLEDSAVYLCASSPLDGRGYTFGSGTRLTVV.

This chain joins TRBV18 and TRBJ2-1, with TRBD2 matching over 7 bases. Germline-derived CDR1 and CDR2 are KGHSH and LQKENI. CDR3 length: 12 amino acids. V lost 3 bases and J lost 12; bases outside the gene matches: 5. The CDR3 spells CASSPMERGQFF. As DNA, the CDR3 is TGTGCCAGCTCACCGATGGAGCGGGGGCAGTTCTTC.

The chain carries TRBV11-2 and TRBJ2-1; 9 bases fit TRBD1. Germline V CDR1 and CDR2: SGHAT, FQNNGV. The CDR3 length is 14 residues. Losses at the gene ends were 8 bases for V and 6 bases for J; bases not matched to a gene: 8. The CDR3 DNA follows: TGTGCCAGCTCTCCGGGACAGGGATTCAATGAGCAGTTCTTC. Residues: CASSPGQGFNEQFF.

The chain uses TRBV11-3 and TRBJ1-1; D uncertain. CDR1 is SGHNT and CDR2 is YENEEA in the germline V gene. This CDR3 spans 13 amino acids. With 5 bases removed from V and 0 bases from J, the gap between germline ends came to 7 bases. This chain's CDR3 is CASSNSMNTEAFF. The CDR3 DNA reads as TGTGCCAGCAGCAATTCCATGAACACTGAAGCTTTCTTT.

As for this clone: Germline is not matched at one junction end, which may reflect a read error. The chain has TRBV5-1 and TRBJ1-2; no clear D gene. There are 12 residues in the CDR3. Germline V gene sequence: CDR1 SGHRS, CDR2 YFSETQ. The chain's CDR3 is CASSFLPSGYTF. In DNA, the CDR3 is TGTGCCAGCAGCTTTTTACCTAGTGGCTACACCTTC.

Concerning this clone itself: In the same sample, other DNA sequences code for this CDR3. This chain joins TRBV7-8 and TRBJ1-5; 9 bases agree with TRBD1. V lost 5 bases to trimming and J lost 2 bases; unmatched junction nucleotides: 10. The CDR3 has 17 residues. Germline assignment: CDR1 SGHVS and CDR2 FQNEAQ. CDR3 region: CASSLGKRTGGNQPQHF. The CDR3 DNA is TGTGCCAGCAGCCTTGGTAAGAGGACAGGGGGCAATCAGCCCCAGCATTTT.

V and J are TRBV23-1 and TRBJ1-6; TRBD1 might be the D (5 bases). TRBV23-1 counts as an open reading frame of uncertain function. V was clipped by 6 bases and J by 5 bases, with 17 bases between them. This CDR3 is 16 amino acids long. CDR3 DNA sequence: TGCGCCAGCAGCCTCCCAAGGGGACGGAATAATTCACCCCTCCACTTT. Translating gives CASSLPRGRNNSPLHF.

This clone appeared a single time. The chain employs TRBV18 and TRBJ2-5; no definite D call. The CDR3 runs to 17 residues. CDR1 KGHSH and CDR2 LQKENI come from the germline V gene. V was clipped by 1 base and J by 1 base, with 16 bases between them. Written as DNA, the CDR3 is TGTGCCAGCTCACCACTTAGACCTGGATGGGGCCAAGAGACCCAGTACTTC. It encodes CASSPLRPGWGQETQYF.

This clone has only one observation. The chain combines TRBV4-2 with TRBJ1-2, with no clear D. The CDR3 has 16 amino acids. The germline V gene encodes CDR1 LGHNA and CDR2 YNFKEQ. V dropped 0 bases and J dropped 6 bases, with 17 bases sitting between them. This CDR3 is CASSQETASGPDGYTF. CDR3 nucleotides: TGTGCCAGCAGCCAAGAGACGGCCAGTGGGCCGGATGGCTACACCTTC.

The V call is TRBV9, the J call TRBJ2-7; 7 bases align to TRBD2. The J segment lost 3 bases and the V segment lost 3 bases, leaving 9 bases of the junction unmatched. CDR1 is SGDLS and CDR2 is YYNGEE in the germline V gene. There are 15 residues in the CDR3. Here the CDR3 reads CASSATGTIGYEQYF. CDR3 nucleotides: TGTGCCAGCAGCGCCACCGGGACTATCGGCTACGAGCAGTACTTC.